A single sample gave rise to the 18 T cell receptor beta chains below, sequenced in a study of blood T cell repertoires in COVID-19. Libraries were prepared by immunoSEQ multiplex PCR; TCRdb keeps only in-frame clonotypes and omits some of them. This table has 150,000 or so clones, roughly 87% appearing once. Input material: PBMCs or T cells enriched from blood (not recorded which). Receptor source: a woman aged 40 to 50 who had been exposed to COVID-19.

This clone occurred once. This chain links TRBV10-3 with TRBJ1-4; TRBD1 matches at 7 bases. Looked up from germline, CDR1 is ENHRY and CDR2 is SYGVKD. CDR3 size: 12 residues. After removal of 4 bases from V and 14 bases from J, the junction contained 7 bases not matched to a gene. The chain's CDR3 is CAISVTGRGLFF. DNA for the CDR3: TGTGCCATCAGTGTTACGGGCAGGGGGCTGTTTTTT.

This clone was observed a single time. The chain carries TRBV6-1 and TRBJ2-3; 8 bases are a match to TRBD2. Germline CDR1 reads MNHNS; CDR2 reads SASEGT. V lost 1 base and J lost 3; bases outside the gene matches: 6. There are 16 residues in the CDR3. The CDR3 spells CASSEDRLARTDTQYF. The CDR3 nucleotides read TGTGCCAGCAGTGAAGACCGACTAGCGCGGACAGATACGCAGTATTTT.

V and J are TRBV7-6 and TRBJ2-3; 7 bases are shared with TRBD2. The V gene end was trimmed by 5 bases and the J gene end by 0 bases; junction bases not matched to a gene: 8. The CDR3 extends over 16 amino acids. Germline loops: CDR1 SGHVS, CDR2 FNYEAQ. The CDR3 bases are TGTGCCAGCAGCCCGCCTAGCGGACTAAGCACAGATACGCAGTATTTT. Its protein is CASSPPSGLSTDTQYF.

This clone showed up just once. The J gene is TRBJ2-7, the V gene TRBV7-6, with D unresolved. Germline V gene lookup returns CDR1 SGHVS and CDR2 FNYEAQ. This CDR3 has 13 residues. Trimming shortened V by 0 bases and J by 6 bases, and 9 bases separated the two germline ends. The CDR3 loop is CASSLAVSGEQYF. The CDR3 coding sequence is TGTGCCAGCAGCTTAGCGGTCTCGGGCGAGCAGTACTTC. The whole variable domain, filled in from reference TRBV7-6 and TRBJ2-7, reads GAGVSQSPRYKVTKRGQDVALRCDPISGHVSLYWYRQALGQGPEFLTYFNYEAQQDKSGLPNDRFSAERPEGSISTLTIQRTEQRDSAMYRCASSLAVSGEQYFGPGTRLTVT.

The V call is TRBV9, the J call TRBJ1-1; D not resolved. The V end lost 0 bases, the J end lost 8 bases, and 14 bases lay between the germline ends. Per the germline V gene, CDR1 is SGDLS and CDR2 is YYNGEE. CDR3 length equals 14 residues. DNA of the CDR3: TGTGCCAGCAGCGTAGATCCCGTTTACTTCGAAGCTTTCTTT. Amino acids: CASSVDPVYFEAFF.

The chain combines TRBV20-1 with TRBJ2-3; D ambiguous. Germline CDR1 and CDR2: DFQATT and SNEGSKA (reference sequence). The CDR3 runs 12 residues. V lost 3 bases to trimming and J lost 0 bases, with 4 bases between them. For the CDR3, the DNA is TGCAGTGCTAGTTCGAGCACAGATACGCAGTATTTT. This codes for CSASSSTDTQYF.

CDR3 DNA: TGTGCCAGTACGGGGAACCATCAGCCCCAGCATTTT. Translating gives CASTGNHQPQHF. The chain has TRBV19 and TRBJ1-5; D remains unclear. The CDR3 is 12 amino acids. CDR1 LNHDA and CDR2 SQIVND come from the germline V gene (reference sequence). Trimming pared 7 bases from V and 5 bases from J, leaving 9 bases between. Supplemented by reference TRBV19 and TRBJ1-5, the full variable domain reads DGGITQSPKYLFRKEGQNVTLSCEQNLNHDAMYWYRQDPGQGLRLIYYSQIVNDFQKGDIAEGYSVSREKKESFPLTVTSAQKNPTAFYLCASTGNHQPQHFGDGTRLSIL.

V and J are TRBV6-2 or TRBV6-3 and TRBJ2-2, with 10 bases lining up with TRBD2. The CDR3 spans 17 residues. After removal of 2 bases from V and 0 bases from J, the junction contained 3 bases not matched to a gene. The V gene's germline CDR1 is MNHEY and CDR2 SVGEGT. Written as DNA, the CDR3 is TGTGCCAGCAGTTACCCTAGCGGGGGACCGAACACCGGGGAGCTGTTTTTT. Translated, it gives CASSYPSGGPNTGELFF.

The CDR3 DNA reads as TGTGCCAGCAGTTTCCTGTATTCACCCCTCCACTTT. The encoded protein is CASSFLYSPLHF. The V gene is TRBV6-5, the J gene TRBJ1-6; D uncertain. CDR1 and CDR2 (germline): MNHEY, SVGAGI. This CDR3 contains 12 residues. Deletions cut 4 bases from V and 8 bases from J, with 6 bases between.

The chain couples TRBV2 to TRBJ1-1, with 8 nucleotides matching TRBD1. The CDR3 contains 11 residues. The V and J ends lost 5 bases and 12 bases, in that order; junction bases with no gene match: 5. Germline CDR1 SNHLY, CDR2 FYNNEI. The CDR3 nucleotides read TGTGCCAGCAGTTATCAGGGGGCGACTTTCTTT. It is translated as CASSYQGATFF.

V and J are TRBV6-5 and TRBJ1-1; 8 bases align to TRBD1. The CDR3 is 14 amino acids. CDR1 and CDR2 from the germline V gene are MNHEY and SVGAGI. After removal of 2 bases from V and 7 bases from J, the junction contained 6 bases not matched to a gene. The CDR3 DNA reads TGTGCCAGCAGTTACGCCTATGGACAGGGTGAAGCTTTCTTT. It is translated as CASSYAYGQGEAFF.

J is TRBJ2-1 and V is TRBV27; unclear D gene. CDR1 is MNHEY, CDR2 SMNVEV, per germline (reference sequence). Between the trimmed V and J ends, which lost 5 bases and 5 bases, there was a span of 7 bases. The CDR3 totals 12 residues. CDR3 in amino acids: CASSASHNEQFF. CDR3 bases: TGTGCCAGCAGTGCCAGTCACAATGAGCAGTTCTTC.

CDR3 coding DNA: TGTGCCAGCAGCGTAGAAGCGACAGGGGCCTACAATGAGCAGTTCTTC. This translates into CASSVEATGAYNEQFF. The rearrangement links TRBV9 to TRBJ2-1; 8 bases map to TRBD1. J was trimmed by 2 bases and V by 0 bases; bases with no gene match: 4. Germline CDR1 is SGDLS and CDR2 is YYNGEE. CDR3 length: 16 amino acids.

The gene calls are TRBV18 and TRBJ2-7; TRBD1 aligns across 7 bases. The CDR3 sequence is 12 residues long. Trimming took 5 bases from V and 5 from J; bases not matched to a gene: 3. CDR1 KGHSH and CDR2 LQKENI come from the germline V gene. The CDR3 nucleotides read TGTGCCAGCTCAACTCAGGGGGACGAGCAGTACTTC. It is translated as CASSTQGDEQYF.

The sample holds one count of this clone. This sequence joins TRBV27 and TRBJ2-7, with D possibly being TRBD1 (5 bases). Germline V gene sequence: CDR1 MNHEY, CDR2 SMNVEV (reference sequence). This CDR3 is 15 amino acids long. The germline V and J ends were trimmed by 5 bases and 2 bases, with 16 bases remaining between them. In DNA, the CDR3 is TGTGCCAGCAGTCCCTCAGGGAAACCACCCTACGAGCAGTACTTC. Its translation: CASSPSGKPPYEQYF.

The CDR3: CASSTGQGVYEQYF. The DNA of the CDR3 is TGCGCCAGCAGCACCGGACAGGGGGTCTACGAGCAGTACTTC. The chain carries TRBV5-1 and TRBJ2-7; 10 bases line up with TRBD1. V was pared by 4 bases and J by 3 bases, with 4 bases of the junction left unmatched. Per the germline V gene, CDR1 is SGHRS and CDR2 is YFSETQ. This CDR3 spans 14 amino acids.

The V call is TRBV5-1, the J call TRBJ2-6, with D unresolved. The CDR3 sequence is 13 residues long. CDR1 is SGHRS and CDR2 is YFSETQ in the germline V gene. The V gene lost 4 bases and the J gene lost 2 bases, with 4 bases spanning the gap. CDR3 bases: TGCGCCAGCAGCCAAACTGGGGCCAACGTCCTGACTTTC. Its protein product is CASSQTGANVLTF.

This CDR3 is CASSYRTSGNTGELFF. The CDR3 DNA is TGTGCCAGCAGCTACAGGACTAGCGGAAACACCGGGGAGCTGTTTTTT. The rearrangement uses TRBV7-3 and TRBJ2-2, with 10 bases that match TRBD2. J lost 2 bases, V lost 4 bases, and 4 bases had no gene match. The CDR3 has 16 residues. Looked up from germline, CDR1 is SGHTA and CDR2 is FQGTGA.